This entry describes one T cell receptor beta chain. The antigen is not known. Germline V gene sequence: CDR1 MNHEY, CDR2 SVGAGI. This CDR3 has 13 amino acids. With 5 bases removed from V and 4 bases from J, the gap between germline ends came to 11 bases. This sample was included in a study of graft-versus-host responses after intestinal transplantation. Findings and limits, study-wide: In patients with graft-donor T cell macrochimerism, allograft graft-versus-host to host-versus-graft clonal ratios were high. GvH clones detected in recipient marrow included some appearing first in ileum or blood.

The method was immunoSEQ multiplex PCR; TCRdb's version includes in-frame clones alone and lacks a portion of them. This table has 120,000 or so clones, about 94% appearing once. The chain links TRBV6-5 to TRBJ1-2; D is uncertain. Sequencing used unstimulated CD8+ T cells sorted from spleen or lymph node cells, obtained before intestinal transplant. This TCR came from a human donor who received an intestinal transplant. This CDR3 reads CASSENGVYGYTF. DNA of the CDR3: TGTGCCAGCAGTGAAAACGGAGTCTATGGCTACACCTTC.